This T cell receptor beta chain was captured by sequencing in a study of blood T cell repertoires in COVID-19. Across the whole study: The United States, Italy and Spain supplied acute and convalescent COVID-19 samples. From T cells, B-cell-depleted T cells, or PBMCs came the material, which was cDNA or gDNA.

Per the original data handling: The authors estimated nucleated cell counts from reference gene primer amplification. The assay was immunoSEQ multiplex PCR, and TCRdb's table has in-frame clones only and misses some. The V and J calls and clone size were taken over from that table, and D and trimming were inferred from the DNA. This table has hundreds of thousands of clones, over 75% appearing once. Germline V gives CDR1 SNHLY, CDR2 FYNNEI. V lost 1 base to trimming and J lost 0 bases, with 7 bases between them. This CDR3 has 14 residues. This clonotype was obtained from a man in his forties or fifties with acute or convalescent COVID-19. Input material: peripheral blood. This sequence joins TRBV2 and TRBJ2-7; no clear D gene. Here the CDR3 DNA reads TGTGCCAGCAGTGAAGGCCTGAGCTCCTACGAGCAGTACTTC. Translation gives CASSEGLSSYEQYF. The variable domain in full, with the rest retrieved from reference TRBV2 and TRBJ2-7, is EPEVTQTPSHQVTQMGQEVILRCVPISNHLYFYWYRQILGQKVEFLVSFYNNEISEKSEIFDDQFSVERPDGSNFTLKIRSTKLEDSAMYFCASSEGLSSYEQYFGPGTRLTVT.